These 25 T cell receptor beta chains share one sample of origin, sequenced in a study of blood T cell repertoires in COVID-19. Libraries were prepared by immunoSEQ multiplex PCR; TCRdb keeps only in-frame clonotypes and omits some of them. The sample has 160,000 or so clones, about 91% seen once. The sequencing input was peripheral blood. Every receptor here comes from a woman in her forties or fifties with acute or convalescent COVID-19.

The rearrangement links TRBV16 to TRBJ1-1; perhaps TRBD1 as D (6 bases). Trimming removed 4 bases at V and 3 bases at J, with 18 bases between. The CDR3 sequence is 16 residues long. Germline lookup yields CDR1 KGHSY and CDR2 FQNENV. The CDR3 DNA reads TGTGCCAGCAGCCTCCTTCGGGGGGGCGCGTACACTGAAGCTTTCTTT. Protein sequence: CASSLLRGGAYTEAFF.

Written as DNA, the CDR3 is TGTGCCAGCAGCCTCGACTATGTCTCCTACAATGAGCAGTTCTTC. Translated: CASSLDYVSYNEQFF. The chain is built from TRBV7-2 and TRBJ2-1; weak D call: TRBD2 (5 bases). V lost 5 bases and J 0 bases, leaving 11 bases between the germline ends. The CDR3 totals 15 residues. Germline CDR1 and CDR2: SGHTA and FQGNSA.

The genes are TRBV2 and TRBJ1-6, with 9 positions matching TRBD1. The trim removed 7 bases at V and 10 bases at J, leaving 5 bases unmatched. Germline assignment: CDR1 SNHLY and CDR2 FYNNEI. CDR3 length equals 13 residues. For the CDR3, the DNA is TGTGCCAGCACGAGGACAGGGGCCTCACCCCTCCACTTT. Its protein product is CASTRTGASPLHF.

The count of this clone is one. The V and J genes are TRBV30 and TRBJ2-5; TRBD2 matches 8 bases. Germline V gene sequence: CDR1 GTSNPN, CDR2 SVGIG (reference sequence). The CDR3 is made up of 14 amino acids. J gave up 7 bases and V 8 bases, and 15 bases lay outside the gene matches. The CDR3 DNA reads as TGTGCCGGGCAGGACTACGGGGGGGCGGGGACCCAGTACTTC. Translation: CAGQDYGGAGTQYF.

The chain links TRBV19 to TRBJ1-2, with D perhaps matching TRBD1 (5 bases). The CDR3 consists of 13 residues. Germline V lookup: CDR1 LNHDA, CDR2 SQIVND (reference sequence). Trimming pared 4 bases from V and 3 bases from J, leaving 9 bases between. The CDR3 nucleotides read TGTGCCAGTAGTAAGGGGTCGGACTATGGCTACACCTTC. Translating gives CASSKGSDYGYTF. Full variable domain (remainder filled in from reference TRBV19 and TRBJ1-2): DGGITQSPKYLFRKEGQNVTLSCEQNLNHDAMYWYRQDPGQGLRLIYYSQIVNDFQKGDIAEGYSVSREKKESFPLTVTSAQKNPTAFYLCASSKGSDYGYTFGSGTRLTVV.

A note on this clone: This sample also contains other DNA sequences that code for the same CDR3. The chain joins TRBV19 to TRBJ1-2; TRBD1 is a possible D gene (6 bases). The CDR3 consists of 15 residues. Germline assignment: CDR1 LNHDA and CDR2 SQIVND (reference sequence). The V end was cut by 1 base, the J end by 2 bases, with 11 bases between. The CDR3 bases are TGTGCCAGTAGTATAGGGCAGGGGCTAAACTATGGCTACACCTTC. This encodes CASSIGQGLNYGYTF.

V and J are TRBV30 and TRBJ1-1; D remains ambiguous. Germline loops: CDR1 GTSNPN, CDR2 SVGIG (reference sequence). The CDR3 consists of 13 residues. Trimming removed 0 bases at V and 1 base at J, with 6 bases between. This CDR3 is CAWSVYKNTEAFF. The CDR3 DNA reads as TGTGCCTGGAGTGTATACAAGAACACTGAAGCTTTCTTT. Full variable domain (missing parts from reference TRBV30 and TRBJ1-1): SQTIHQWPATLVQPVGSPLSLECTVEGTSNPNLYWYRQAAGRGLQLLFYSVGIGQISSEVPQNLSASRPQDRQFILSSKKLLLSDSGFYLCAWSVYKNTEAFFGQGTRLTVV.

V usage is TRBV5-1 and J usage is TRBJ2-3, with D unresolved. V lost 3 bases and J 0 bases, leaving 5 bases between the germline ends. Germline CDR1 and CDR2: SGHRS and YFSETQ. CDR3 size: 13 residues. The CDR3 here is CASSSLSTDTQYF. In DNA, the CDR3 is TGCGCCAGCAGCTCCCTTAGCACAGATACGCAGTATTTT.

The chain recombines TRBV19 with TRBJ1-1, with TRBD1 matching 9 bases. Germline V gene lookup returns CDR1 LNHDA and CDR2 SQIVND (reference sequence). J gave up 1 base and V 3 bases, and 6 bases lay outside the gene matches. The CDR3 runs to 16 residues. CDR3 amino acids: CASSIGWTGANTEAFF. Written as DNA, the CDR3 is TGTGCCAGTAGTATTGGCTGGACAGGGGCGAACACTGAAGCTTTCTTT.

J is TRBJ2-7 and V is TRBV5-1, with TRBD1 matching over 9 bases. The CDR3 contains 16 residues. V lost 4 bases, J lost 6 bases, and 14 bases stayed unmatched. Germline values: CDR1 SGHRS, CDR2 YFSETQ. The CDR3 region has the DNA TGCGCCAGCAGCGTTACGAGACAGGGGGAGGGTGGCGAGCAGTACTTC. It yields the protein CASSVTRQGEGGEQYF.

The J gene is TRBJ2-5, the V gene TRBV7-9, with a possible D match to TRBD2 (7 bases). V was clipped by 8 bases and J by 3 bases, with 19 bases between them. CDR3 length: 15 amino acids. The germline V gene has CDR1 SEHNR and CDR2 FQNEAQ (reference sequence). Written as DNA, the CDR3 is TGTGCCAGCGTGTATTCGGGGGGCAGGGAAGAGACCCAGTACTTC. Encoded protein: CASVYSGGREETQYF.

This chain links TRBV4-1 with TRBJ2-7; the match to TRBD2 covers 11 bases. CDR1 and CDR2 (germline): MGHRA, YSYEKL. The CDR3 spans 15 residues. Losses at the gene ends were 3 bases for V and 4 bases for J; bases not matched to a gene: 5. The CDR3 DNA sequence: TGCGCCAGCAGCCAGAGACTAGCGGGGTTTTACGAGCAGTACTTC. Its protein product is CASSQRLAGFYEQYF.

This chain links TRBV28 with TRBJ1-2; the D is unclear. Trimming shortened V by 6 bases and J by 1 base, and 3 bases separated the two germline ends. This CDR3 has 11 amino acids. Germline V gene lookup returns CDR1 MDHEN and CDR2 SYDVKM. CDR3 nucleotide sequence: TGTGCCAGCAGACATAACTATGGCTACACCTTC. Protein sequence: CASRHNYGYTF.

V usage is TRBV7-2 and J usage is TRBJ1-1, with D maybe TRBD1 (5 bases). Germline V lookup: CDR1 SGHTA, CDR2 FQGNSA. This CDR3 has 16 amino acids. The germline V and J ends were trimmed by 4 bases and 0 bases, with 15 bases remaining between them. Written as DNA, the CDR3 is TGTGCCAGCAGCTCCCAAGGGGTCAGAATGAACACTGAAGCTTTCTTT. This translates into CASSSQGVRMNTEAFF.

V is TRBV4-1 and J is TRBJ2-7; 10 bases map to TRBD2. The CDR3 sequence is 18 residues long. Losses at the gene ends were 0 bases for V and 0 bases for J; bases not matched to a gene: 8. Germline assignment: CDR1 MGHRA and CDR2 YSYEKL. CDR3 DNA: TGCGCCAGCAGCCAAGAAATAGCTAGCGGGAGAGGCTCCTACGAGCAGTACTTC. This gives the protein CASSQEIASGRGSYEQYF.

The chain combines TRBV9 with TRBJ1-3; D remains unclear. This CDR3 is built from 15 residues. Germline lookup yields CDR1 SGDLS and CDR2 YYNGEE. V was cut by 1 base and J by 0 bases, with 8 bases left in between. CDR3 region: CASSVQADSGNTIYF. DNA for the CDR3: TGTGCCAGCAGCGTACAAGCGGACTCTGGAAACACCATATATTTT.

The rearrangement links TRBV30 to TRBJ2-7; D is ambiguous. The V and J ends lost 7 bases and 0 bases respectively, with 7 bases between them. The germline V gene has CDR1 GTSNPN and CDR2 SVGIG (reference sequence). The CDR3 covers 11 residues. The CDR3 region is CAFGFSYEQYF. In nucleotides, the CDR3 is TGTGCCTTCGGGTTCTCCTACGAGCAGTACTTC.

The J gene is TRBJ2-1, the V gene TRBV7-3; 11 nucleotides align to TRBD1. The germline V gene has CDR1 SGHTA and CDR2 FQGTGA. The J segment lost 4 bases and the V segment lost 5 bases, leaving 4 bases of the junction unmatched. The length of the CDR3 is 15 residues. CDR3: CASSPGQGVYNEQFF. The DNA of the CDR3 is TGTGCCAGCAGCCCGGGACAGGGGGTTTACAATGAGCAGTTCTTC. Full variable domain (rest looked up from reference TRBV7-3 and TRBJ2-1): GAGVSQTPSNKVTEKGKYVELRCDPISGHTALYWYRQSLGQGPEFLIYFQGTGAADDSGLPNDRFFAVRPEGSVSTLKIQRTERGDSAVYLCASSPGQGVYNEQFFGPGTRLTVL.

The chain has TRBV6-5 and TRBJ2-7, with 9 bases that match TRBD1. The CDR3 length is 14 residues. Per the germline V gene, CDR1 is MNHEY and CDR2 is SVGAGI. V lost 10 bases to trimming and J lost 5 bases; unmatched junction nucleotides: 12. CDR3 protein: CAISARTGEDEQYF. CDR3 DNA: TGTGCCATCTCTGCAAGGACAGGGGAAGACGAGCAGTACTTC.

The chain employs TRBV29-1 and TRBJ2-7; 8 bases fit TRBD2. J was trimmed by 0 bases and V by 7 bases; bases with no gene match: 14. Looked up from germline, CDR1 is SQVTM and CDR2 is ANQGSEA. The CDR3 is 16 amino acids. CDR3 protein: CSAGAVGSGSSYEQYF. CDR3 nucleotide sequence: TGCAGCGCTGGGGCCGTTGGGAGCGGGAGCTCCTACGAGCAGTACTTC.

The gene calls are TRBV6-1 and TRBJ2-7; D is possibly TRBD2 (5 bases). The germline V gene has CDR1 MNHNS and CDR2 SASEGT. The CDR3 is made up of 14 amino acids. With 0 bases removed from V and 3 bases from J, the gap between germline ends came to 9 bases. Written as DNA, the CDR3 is TGTGCCAGCAGTGAAGCCCCAGCGGACTACGAGCAGTACTTC. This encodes CASSEAPADYEQYF.

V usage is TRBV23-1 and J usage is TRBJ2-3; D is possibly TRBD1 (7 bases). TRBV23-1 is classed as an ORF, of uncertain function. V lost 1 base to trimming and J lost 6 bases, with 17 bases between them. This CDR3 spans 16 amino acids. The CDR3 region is CASSQLHRGGGDTQYF. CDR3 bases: TGCGCCAGCAGTCAATTGCACAGGGGAGGAGGGGATACGCAGTATTTT.

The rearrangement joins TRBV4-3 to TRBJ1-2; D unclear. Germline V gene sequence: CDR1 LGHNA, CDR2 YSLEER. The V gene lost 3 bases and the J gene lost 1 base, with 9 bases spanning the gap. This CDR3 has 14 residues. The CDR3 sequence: CASSHLGSNYGYTF. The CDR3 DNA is TGCGCCAGCAGCCATCTGGGGAGTAACTATGGCTACACCTTC.

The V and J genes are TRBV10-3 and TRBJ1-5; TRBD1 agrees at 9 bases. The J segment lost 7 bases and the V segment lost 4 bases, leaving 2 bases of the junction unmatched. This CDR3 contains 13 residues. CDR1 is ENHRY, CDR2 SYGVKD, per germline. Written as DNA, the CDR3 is TGTGCCATCAGTGTAACAGGGGGCCAGCCCCAGCATTTT. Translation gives CAISVTGGQPQHF.

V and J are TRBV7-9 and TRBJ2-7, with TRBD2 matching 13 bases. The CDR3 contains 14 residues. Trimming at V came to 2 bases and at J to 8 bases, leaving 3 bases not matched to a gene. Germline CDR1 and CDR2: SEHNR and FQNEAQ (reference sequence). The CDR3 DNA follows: TGTGCCAGCAGCTTACAACTAGCGGGAGGGAAGCAGTACTTC. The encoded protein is CASSLQLAGGKQYF.